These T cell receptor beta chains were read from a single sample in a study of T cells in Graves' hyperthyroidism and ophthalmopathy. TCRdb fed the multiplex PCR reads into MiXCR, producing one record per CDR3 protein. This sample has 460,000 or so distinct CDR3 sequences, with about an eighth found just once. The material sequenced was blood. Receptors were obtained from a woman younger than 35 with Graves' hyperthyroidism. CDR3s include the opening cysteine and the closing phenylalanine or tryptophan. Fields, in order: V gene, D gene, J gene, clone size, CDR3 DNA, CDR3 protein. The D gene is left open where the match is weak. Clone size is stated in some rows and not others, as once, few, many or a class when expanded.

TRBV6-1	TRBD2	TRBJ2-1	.	TGTGCCAGCACCCGCCCGGGCGGCGGACTAGCGGGAGTCTACAATGAGCAGTTCTTC	CASTRPGGGLAGVYNEQFF
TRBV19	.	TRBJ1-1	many	TGTGCCAGTAGCTACTATGCCGCTGAAGCTTTCTTT	CASSYYAAEAFF
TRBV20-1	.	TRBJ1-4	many	TGCAGTGCTAGAGCCGCGGTGAATGAAAAACTGTTTTTT	CSARAAVNEKLFF
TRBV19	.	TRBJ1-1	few	TGTGCCAGTAGTACAGGGGTTCGGGACACTGAAGCTTTCTTT	CASSTGVRDTEAFF
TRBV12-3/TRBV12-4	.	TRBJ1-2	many	TGTGCCAGCAGTTTGGGTAAAGTCTATGGCTACACCTTC	CASSLGKVYGYTF
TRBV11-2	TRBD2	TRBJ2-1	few	TGTGCCAGCAGCCTTCGAGGTAGCGGGGGCTCCTACAATGAGCAGTTCTTC	CASSLRGSGGSYNEQFF
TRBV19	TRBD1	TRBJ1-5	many	TGTGCCAGTAGTCCGGACAGGGGGCGTAATCAGCCCCAGCATTTT	CASSPDRGRNQPQHF
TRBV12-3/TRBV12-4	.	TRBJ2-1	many	TGTGCCAGCAGTTTATTTAGGGGTGAGCAGTTCTTC	CASSLFRGEQFF
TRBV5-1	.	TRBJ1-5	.	TGCGCCAGCAGCTTGGATTATGGCAATCAGCCCCAGCATTTT	CASSLDYGNQPQHF
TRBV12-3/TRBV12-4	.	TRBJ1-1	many	TGTGCCAGCAGTTTAGAGTTCAACAGGCGGAGAGGGTTTGAAGCTTTCTTT	CASSLEFNRRRGFEAFF
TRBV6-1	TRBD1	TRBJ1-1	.	TGTGCCAGCAGTAGCCAGGGGGCGCGCGCTGAAGCTTTCTTT	CASSSQGARAEAFF
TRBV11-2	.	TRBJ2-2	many	TGTGCCAGCAGCTTAGGTGTCAAGAACACCGGGGAGCTGTTTTTT	CASSLGVKNTGELFF
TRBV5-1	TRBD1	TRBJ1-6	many	TGCGCCAGCAGCTTGGTAGGGACAGGCCATTCACCCCTCCACTTT	CASSLVGTGHSPLHF
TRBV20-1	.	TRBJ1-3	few	TGCAGTGCTCTACATGAACCTAGACCTGGAAACACCATATATTTT	CSALHEPRPGNTIYF
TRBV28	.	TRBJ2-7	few	TGTGCCAGCTGGACGGGGGCCTCCTACGAGCAGTACTTC	CASWTGASYEQYF
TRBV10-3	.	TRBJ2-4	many	TGTGCCATCAGTGAGTCGACTGTAGCCAAAAACATTCAGTACTTC	CAISESTVAKNIQYF
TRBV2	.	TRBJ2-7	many	TGTGCCAGCACCGGACAGCCGAGCTCCTACGAGCAGTACTTC	CASTGQPSSYEQYF
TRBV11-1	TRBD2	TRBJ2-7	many	TGTGCCAGCAGCTCCAGCGGGAGTATGTACGAGCAGTACTTC	CASSSSGSMYEQYF
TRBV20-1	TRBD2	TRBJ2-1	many	TGCAGTGACACACGGGGGGGGCCTGAGCAGTTCTTC	CSDTRGGPEQFF
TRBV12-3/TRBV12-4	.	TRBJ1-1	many	TGTGCCAGCAGCCCCATGGGGGGAGCGGGCACTGAAGCTTTCTTT	CASSPMGGAGTEAFF
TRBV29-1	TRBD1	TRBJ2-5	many	TGCAGTGTTGACAGGGGCTCCGGGGAGACCCAGTACTTC	CSVDRGSGETQYF
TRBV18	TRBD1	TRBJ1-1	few	TGTGCCAGCTCAGTCCTCCGGGACAGGGTTGTCACTGAAGCTTTCTTT	CASSVLRDRVVTEAFF